The 32 T cell receptor beta chains reported below all come from one sample, sequenced in a study of low-dose radiotherapy and immunotherapy resistance in tumors. Indicated time point: after trial treatment. Documented treatment: LDRT plus nivolumab, ipilimumab, low-dose cyclophosphamide and aspirin (RACIN trial). With TRAV- and TRBV-specific primers, first-strand cDNA was made, covering the alpha and beta chains. It was with a constant-region primer and a V-primer adapter that TCRs were amplified over approximately 18 PCR cycles. TCRdb called the reads again in MiXCR, with one record for every CDR3 protein. The data contain tens of thousands of distinct CDR3 sequences, less than 30% of them singletons. The starting material was PBMCs, obtained after low-dose radiotherapy plus immunotherapy. The receptors originated from a male donor with prostate cancer.

This clonotype was picked up many times. The chain couples TRBV30 to TRBJ2-2; 10 bases are a match to TRBD2. Germline-derived CDR1 and CDR2 are GTSNPN and SVGIG (reference sequence). This CDR3 comprises 17 residues. With V trimmed by 1 base and J by 1 base, 6 bases remained unmatched. CDR3 protein: CAWSADLAGGNTGELFF. The CDR3 nucleotides are TGTGCCTGGAGTGCCGATTTAGCGGGAGGGAACACCGGGGAGCTGTTTTTT.

The rearrangement joins TRBV5-1 to TRBJ2-3; TRBD2 aligns across 8 bases. This CDR3 is built from 17 residues. The V and J ends lost 4 bases and 0 bases, in that order; junction bases with no gene match: 10. Germline V CDR1 and CDR2: SGHRS, YFSETQ. CDR3 sequence reads: CASSEAAGGPSTDTQYF. Written as DNA, the CDR3 is TGCGCCAGCAGCGAGGCCGCGGGGGGCCCTAGCACAGATACGCAGTATTTT.

Comments on this clonotype: A far bigger clonotype differs at one base, so this is likely a read error. J is TRBJ2-7 and V is TRBV6-1; tentatively, D is TRBD1 or TRBD2 (6 bases each). CDR1 is MNHNS and CDR2 is SASEGT in the germline V gene. Trimming shortened V by 2 bases and J by 7 bases, and 24 bases separated the two germline ends. This CDR3 region has 17 residues. As DNA, the CDR3 is TGTGCCAGCAGTGAAACCCCCTGGGGGGCTTCCTACAATGAGCAGTACTTC. This gives the protein CASSETPWGASYNEQYF.

This clonotype was recorded at least ten times. J is TRBJ1-5 and V is TRBV12-3 or TRBV12-4; D perhaps matches TRBD1 (6 bases). The CDR3 is 13 amino acids. V gave up 6 bases and J gave up 7 bases, with 13 bases separating them. The CDR3 nucleotides are TGTGCCAGCAGGAACAGGGTGGGCCAGCCCCAGCATTTT. Its translation is CASRNRVGQPQHF.

A single count supports this clonotype. In DNA, the CDR3 is TGTGCCAGCAGGCTGGGACTAGCGGGAGTGGCACAAGAGACCCAGTACTTC. This gives the protein CASRLGLAGVAQETQYF. The V gene is TRBV12-3 or TRBV12-4, the J gene TRBJ2-5, with TRBD2 identical over 14 bases. After removal of 6 bases from V and 2 bases from J, the junction contained 8 bases not matched to a gene. The CDR3 loop spans 17 amino acids.

This clonotype was counted ten times or more. The V gene is TRBV28, the J gene TRBJ2-2, with 12 nucleotides matching TRBD2. CDR3 length: 17 residues. The V gene end was trimmed by 5 bases and the J gene end by 3 bases; junction bases not matched to a gene: 7. The germline CDR1 and CDR2 sequences are MDHEN and SYDVKM. CDR3 bases: TGTGCCAGCAGTACCCGACTAGCGGGGGCCTACACCGGGGAGCTGTTTTTT. Translated, it gives CASSTRLAGAYTGELFF.

About this clonotype itself: A far larger clone is one nucleotide away, so this likely arose from a read error. The chain combines TRBV11-2 with TRBJ2-1; TRBD2 matches at 8 bases. The CDR3 covers 18 residues. Germline CDR1 is SGHAT and CDR2 is FQNNGV. The junction had 18 bases not matched to a gene; V was cut back by 1 base and J by 10 bases. The CDR3: CASSLVGSGAALVYEQFF. Written as DNA, the CDR3 is TGTGCCAGCAGCTTAGTTGGTAGCGGGGCCGCACTCGTCTACGAGCAGTTCTTC.

This clonotype was recorded at least ten times. The gene calls are TRBV14 and TRBJ2-1, with TRBD2 matching over 11 bases. CDR3 length: 15 amino acids. The germline gives CDR1 SGHDN, CDR2 FVKESK. J lost 8 bases, V lost 4 bases, and 7 bases had no gene match. The CDR3 here is CASSPLAGGLDEQFF. CDR3 sequence (DNA): TGTGCCAGCAGCCCTTTAGCGGGAGGGTTGGATGAGCAGTTCTTC.

To note about this clonotype: Given a far larger clone just one base away, this is likely a sequencing read error. This chain connects TRBV18 to TRBJ2-7; 7 bases are shared with TRBD2. V shed 2 bases, J shed 7 bases, and the junction held 14 bases outside the gene matches. CDR3 length: 16 residues. Germline V lookup: CDR1 KGHSH, CDR2 LQKENI. The CDR3: CASSPTTGGMYNEQYF. CDR3 nucleotides: TGTGCCAGCTCACCAACGACCGGGGGGATGTACAATGAGCAGTACTTC.

Many counts were recorded for this clonotype. The chain links TRBV5-1 to TRBJ2-2; 8 nucleotides line up with TRBD1. The CDR3 sequence is 16 residues long. With V trimmed by 0 bases and J by 4 bases, 5 bases remained unmatched. Per the germline V gene, CDR1 is SGHRS and CDR2 is YFSETQ. CDR3 loop: CASSLEAGGITGELFF. The CDR3 region has the DNA TGCGCCAGCAGCTTGGAGGCAGGGGGCATCACCGGGGAGCTGTTTTTT. The variable domain in full, completed from reference TRBV5-1 and TRBJ2-2, reads KAGVTQTPRYLIKTRGQQVTLSCSPISGHRSVSWYQQTPGQGLQFLFEYFSETQRNKGNFPGRFSGRQFSNSRSEMNVSTLELGDSALYLCASSLEAGGITGELFFGEGSRLTVL.

V and J are TRBV5-1 and TRBJ2-1; perhaps TRBD2 as D (5 bases). The CDR3 is 16 amino acids. CDR1 SGHRS and CDR2 YFSETQ come from the germline V gene. Trimming pared 4 bases from V and 8 bases from J, leaving 22 bases between. The CDR3 sequence: CASSPDPKRIVDEQFF. Written as DNA, the CDR3 is TGCGCCAGCAGCCCGGATCCAAAGCGGATAGTCGATGAGCAGTTCTTC.

As concerns this clonotype: One end of the junction is discordant with germline, which a read error may explain. This rearrangement joins TRBV7-9 to TRBJ1-4; D remains ambiguous. CDR3 length: 16 amino acids. Germline loops: CDR1 SEHNR, CDR2 FQNEAQ (reference sequence). DNA of the CDR3: TGTGCCAGCAGCTTAGATGTCTTGTTGGACGAGAGGATGGTGCTTTTT. Translated, it gives CASSLDVLLDERMVLF.

This clonotype has at least ten counts. J is TRBJ2-2 and V is TRBV12-5, with 10 bases that match TRBD2. The germline gives CDR1 LGHNT, CDR2 FRNRAP. V gave up 6 bases and J gave up 5 bases; unmatched junction bases: 6. This CDR3 contains 15 residues. CDR3 bases: TGTGCTAGTGGCCCCGGGACTAGCGCTACCGGGGAGCTGTTTTTT. This codes for CASGPGTSATGELFF.

This clonotype was seen many times. This chain joins TRBV24-1 and TRBJ2-3, with 7 bases identical to TRBD1. Germline V CDR1 and CDR2: KGHDR, SFDVKD. After removal of 7 bases from V and 6 bases from J, the junction contained 18 bases not matched to a gene. This CDR3 has 17 residues. The CDR3 DNA reads as TGTGCCACCAGAAAGACAACACCCACAGGGGAAGGGGATACGCAGTATTTT. It yields the protein CATRKTTPTGEGDTQYF.

This clonotype was recorded at least ten times. CDR3 loop: CASRATGIPSYNEQFF. The CDR3 bases are TGTGCCAGCAGAGCCACAGGAATACCTTCCTACAATGAGCAGTTCTTC. The genes are TRBV12-3 or TRBV12-4 and TRBJ2-1, with D maybe TRBD1 (5 bases). Trimming left V 6 bases short and J 1 base short, with 16 bases between. The CDR3 is 16 residues long.

This clonotype was counted at least ten times. The chain uses TRBV6-2 or TRBV6-3 and TRBJ2-5; 10 bases are a match to TRBD1. The V gene end was trimmed by 4 bases and the J gene end by 2 bases; junction bases not matched to a gene: 10. This CDR3 comprises 17 residues. Germline V lookup: CDR1 MNHEY, CDR2 SVGEGT. CDR3 nucleotides: TGTGCCAGCAGTTTTCCTTTGGACAGGGGGAGACAAGAGACCCAGTACTTC. Translation gives CASSFPLDRGRQETQYF.

The chain recombines TRBV6-5 with TRBJ1-5; perhaps TRBD1 as D (6 bases). Germline V gene sequence: CDR1 MNHEY, CDR2 SVGAGI. This CDR3 contains 14 residues. Trimming took off 5 bases at V and 5 bases at J, with 13 bases between the two ends. This CDR3 is CASSKQGRDQPQHF. The CDR3, as DNA: TGTGCCAGCAGTAAGCAGGGGAGGGATCAGCCCCAGCATTTT.

This clonotype was recorded at least ten times. This chain links TRBV5-1 with TRBJ2-2; 7 nucleotides match TRBD1. The CDR3 sequence is 15 residues long. V lost 4 bases to trimming and J lost 3 bases; unmatched junction nucleotides: 6. The germline V gene has CDR1 SGHRS and CDR2 YFSETQ. The CDR3 bases are TGCGCCAGCAGCCTACAGGGGCCCGACACCGGGGAGCTGTTTTTT. It translates to CASSLQGPDTGELFF.

Concerning this clonotype: It differs at one base from a far larger clone, so likely a read error. The chain uses TRBV12-3 or TRBV12-4 and TRBJ2-5; D not resolved. This CDR3 contains 14 residues. V lost 3 bases and J lost 11, with 19 bases in between. The CDR3 sequence is CASSFRSAYNEQYF. CDR3 nucleotides: TGTGCCAGCAGTTTCCGGAGCGCCTACAATGAGCAGTACTTC.

This clonotype was seen at least ten times. Here the CDR3 DNA reads TGTGCCAGCAGTACCAAACCGTTCTCCTACGAGCAGTACTTC. This sequence encodes CASSTKPFSYEQYF. The chain links TRBV6-5 to TRBJ2-7; D is ambiguous. Germline CDR1 reads MNHEY; CDR2 reads SVGAGI. V shed 5 bases and J shed 0 bases, with 11 bases lying between them. The CDR3 is 14 amino acids.

This clonotype was found once. The chain links TRBV18 to TRBJ2-7, with D perhaps matching TRBD2 (6 bases). The length of the CDR3 is 15 residues. Germline lookup yields CDR1 KGHSH and CDR2 LQKENI. The V end was cut by 2 bases, the J end by 0 bases, with 11 bases between. CDR3 DNA: TGTGCCAGCTCACCAGCAGCCGGGAGCTCCTACGAGCAGTACTTC. Residues: CASSPAAGSSYEQYF.

In this sample, this clonotype turned up a few times. The V and J genes are TRBV2 and TRBJ2-6; D is possibly TRBD2 (6 bases). Per germline, CDR1 SNHLY and CDR2 FYNNEI. Trimming took off 10 bases at V and 2 bases at J, with 15 bases between the two ends. The CDR3 is made up of 15 amino acids. The CDR3 DNA is TGTGCCAACACCCCGCCGGGGGCTGGGGCCAACGTCCTGACTTTC. This sequence encodes CANTPPGAGANVLTF.

This clonotype has at least ten counts. The chain is built from TRBV9 and TRBJ1-1; TRBD1 might be the D (6 bases). V lost 4 bases and J lost 1, with 8 bases in between. This CDR3 has 13 amino acids. The germline gives CDR1 SGDLS, CDR2 YYNGEE. In nucleotides, the CDR3 is TGTGCCAGCAGCCAGACAGGGAACACTGAAGCTTTCTTT. Translating gives CASSQTGNTEAFF.

This clonotype was observed a handful of times. This CDR3 reads CASSVTSGAYNEQFF. The CDR3 coding sequence is TGTGCCAGCAGCGTCACTAGCGGGGCCTACAATGAGCAGTTCTTC. The rearrangement joins TRBV9 to TRBJ2-1, with TRBD2 matching over 10 bases. Trimming took 2 bases from V and 2 from J; bases not matched to a gene: 1. From germline, CDR1 is SGDLS and CDR2 YYNGEE. The CDR3 totals 15 residues. Using reference TRBV9 and TRBJ2-1 for the parts outside the CDR3, the full variable domain is DSGVTQTPKHLITATGQRVTLRCSPRSGDLSVYWYQQSLDQGLQFLIQYYNGEERAKGNILERFSAQQFPDLHSELNLSSLELGDSALYFCASSVTSGAYNEQFFGPGTRLTVL.

The table lists this clonotype with many counts. The chain links TRBV12-3 or TRBV12-4 to TRBJ2-7; D unclear. V was clipped by 6 bases and J by 3 bases, with 27 bases between them. The CDR3 is made up of 18 amino acids. CDR3 in amino acids: CASSLGFPRPGRGYEQYF. The CDR3 bases are TGTGCCAGCAGCCTCGGGTTCCCCCGTCCGGGCCGAGGCTACGAGCAGTACTTC.

Many counts were recorded for this clonotype. The chain joins TRBV7-3 to TRBJ1-6, with D maybe TRBD1 (5 bases). Looked up from germline, CDR1 is SGHTA and CDR2 is FQGTGA. This CDR3 has 16 residues. The V end was cut by 5 bases, the J end by 10 bases, with 21 bases between. This chain's CDR3 is CASSRDGGGVFSPLHF. CDR3 in DNA: TGTGCCAGCAGCCGGGACGGGGGTGGGGTGTTCTCACCCCTCCACTTT.

This clonotype was seen repeatedly, ten times or more. CDR3 in DNA: TGTGCCAGCAGCGCACCGGGACAGCCCTACAATGAGCAGTTCTTC. It encodes CASSAPGQPYNEQFF. The chain combines TRBV5-6 with TRBJ2-1; 7 bases line up with TRBD1. The CDR3 contains 15 residues. Losses at the gene ends were 4 bases for V and 2 bases for J; bases not matched to a gene: 6. Looked up from germline, CDR1 is SGHDT and CDR2 is YYEEEE. Complete variable domain (other parts from reference TRBV5-6 and TRBJ2-1): DAGVTQSPTHLIKTRGQQVTLRCSPKSGHDTVSWYQQALGQGPQFIFQYYEEEERQRGNFPDRFSGHQFPNYSSELNVNALLLGDSALYLCASSAPGQPYNEQFFGPGTRLTVL.

As concerns this clonotype: A far larger clone is a single base away, which makes a read error likely. The chain uses TRBV5-1 and TRBJ2-5; perhaps D is TRBD1 or TRBD2 (7 bases each). Between the trimmed V and J ends, which lost 4 bases and 11 bases, there was a span of 21 bases. CDR1 and CDR2 (germline): SGHRS, YFSETQ. This CDR3 is 14 amino acids long. The CDR3 DNA sequence: TGCGCCAGCAGCCGCCAGACAGGGAGGGATGAGCAGTACTTC. Translated: CASSRQTGRDEQYF. Variable domain in full (rest from reference TRBV5-1 and TRBJ2-5): KAGVTQTPRYLIKTRGQQVTLSCSPISGHRSVSWYQQTPGQGLQFLFEYFSETQRNKGNFPGRFSGRQFSNSRSEMNVSTLELGDSALYLCASSRQTGRDEQYFGPGTRLLVL.

The table lists this clonotype with many counts. The chain couples TRBV14 to TRBJ2-1, with D tentatively TRBD2 (6 bases). This CDR3 comprises 15 residues. Trimming shortened V by 1 base and J by 15 bases, and 22 bases separated the two germline ends. In germline, CDR1 is SGHDN, CDR2 FVKESK. CDR3 protein: CASSQASTSAGIWFF. Here the CDR3 DNA reads TGTGCCAGCAGCCAAGCTTCGACGAGTGCGGGAATTTGGTTCTTC.

There are many counts of this clonotype. J is TRBJ1-1 and V is TRBV7-9, with TRBD1 matching 9 bases. The length of the CDR3 is 16 residues. V lost 5 bases and J lost 4; bases outside the gene matches: 11. Germline loops: CDR1 SEHNR, CDR2 FQNEAQ (reference sequence). CDR3 sequence reads: CASSRGTGQRATEAFF. For the CDR3, the DNA is TGTGCCAGCAGCCGCGGGACAGGGCAAAGGGCCACTGAAGCTTTCTTT.

This chain links TRBV28 with TRBJ2-7; D gene ambiguous. The germline V and J ends were trimmed by 6 bases and 7 bases, with 13 bases remaining between them. The germline gives CDR1 MDHEN, CDR2 SYDVKM. This CDR3 contains 12 residues. The chain's CDR3 is CASSGLVAEQYF. In DNA form, the CDR3 reads TGTGCCAGCAGCGGATTGGTGGCGGAGCAGTACTTC.

This clonotype was detected ten times or more. The chain uses TRBV11-2 and TRBJ2-7; the match to TRBD2 covers 8 bases. V shed 0 bases, J shed 2 bases, and the junction held 6 bases outside the gene matches. The germline CDR1 and CDR2 sequences are SGHAT and FQNNGV. This CDR3 region has 16 residues. The CDR3 sequence: CASSLDPGGTPYEQYF. The CDR3 DNA is TGTGCCAGCAGCTTAGATCCGGGGGGGACCCCCTACGAGCAGTACTTC.